This entry describes one TCR beta chain. The data originate from a study of T cell responses to AZD1222 COVID-19 vaccine. V lost 10 bases, J lost 3 bases, and 9 bases stayed unmatched. This CDR3 has 14 residues. Germline CDR1 and CDR2: KGHSH and LQKENI. Sequenced by immunoSEQ multiplex PCR; TCRdb stores in-frame clones only, minus some. The table records around 100,000 clones, around nine tenths of them present only once. This specimen was peripheral blood, taken on day 0 of AZD1222 vaccination. This sequence originates from an adult in good health. The genes are TRBV18 and TRBJ1-3; 7 bases fit TRBD1. The CDR3 coding sequence is TGTGCCACCCAGGTCGACAGGGATGGAAACACCATATATTTT. Encoded protein: CATQVDRDGNTIYF.